The 29 T cell receptor beta chains below were found in one sample sequenced in a study of T cell responses to AZD1222 COVID-19 vaccine. Using immunoSEQ multiplex PCR, the repertoire was profiled, and TCRdb retains in-frame clones only, with some absent. This sample has about 110,000 clones, with about 89% found just once. The sample here was peripheral blood, taken on day 0 of AZD1222 vaccination. The receptors originated from an adult in good health.

The V gene is TRBV5-1, the J gene TRBJ2-2; tentatively, D is TRBD2 (6 bases). CDR1 and CDR2 (germline): SGHRS, YFSETQ. V lost 4 bases and J 6 bases, leaving 19 bases between the germline ends. CDR3 size: 16 residues. DNA of the CDR3: TGCGCCAGCAGCCCCCATTCCCCAAGGGAGGCCGGGGAGCTGTTTTTT. Translated, it gives CASSPHSPREAGELFF. The full variable domain, its missing parts supplied by reference TRBV5-1 and TRBJ2-2, is KAGVTQTPRYLIKTRGQQVTLSCSPISGHRSVSWYQQTPGQGLQFLFEYFSETQRNKGNFPGRFSGRQFSNSRSEMNVSTLELGDSALYLCASSPHSPREAGELFFGEGSRLTVL.

The J gene is TRBJ1-2, the V gene TRBV11-2; 7 nucleotides match TRBD1. The CDR3 length is 16 residues. Germline CDR1 is SGHAT and CDR2 is FQNNGV. Losses at the gene ends were 0 bases for V and 3 bases for J; bases not matched to a gene: 7. Here the CDR3 DNA reads TGTGCCAGCAGCTTAGAGCCGGGACAGAGCTACTATGGCTACACCTTC. This sequence encodes CASSLEPGQSYYGYTF.

This clone has only one observation. The chain joins TRBV6-5 to TRBJ1-1; weak D call: TRBD1 (6 bases). In germline, CDR1 is MNHEY, CDR2 SVGAGI. The CDR3 totals 14 residues. Trimming shortened V by 4 bases and J by 4 bases, and 13 bases separated the two germline ends. The CDR3 sequence is CASSSQGQSTEAFF. Written as DNA, the CDR3 is TGTGCCAGCAGTTCGCAAGGACAGAGCACTGAAGCTTTCTTT.

This clone occurred once. V gene TRBV28 combines with J gene TRBJ2-1; 13 bases align to TRBD2. The CDR3 contains 16 residues. Germline loops: CDR1 MDHEN, CDR2 SYDVKM. The trim removed 5 bases at V and 5 bases at J, leaving 6 bases unmatched. The CDR3 here is CASSRTSGRSDNEQFF. In nucleotides, the CDR3 is TGTGCCAGCAGTAGGACTAGCGGGAGATCTGACAATGAGCAGTTCTTC.

The count of this clone is one. The chain is built from TRBV6-5 and TRBJ1-1; no clear D. The CDR3 sequence is 13 residues long. V was cut by 6 bases and J by 4 bases, with 12 bases left in between. Germline V gene sequence: CDR1 MNHEY, CDR2 SVGAGI. CDR3 in amino acids: CASSYGPGTEAFF. CDR3 DNA sequence: TGTGCCAGCAGCTATGGTCCCGGCACTGAAGCTTTCTTT.

V and J are TRBV10-3 and TRBJ1-1, with D unclear. The germline V and J ends were trimmed by 0 bases and 3 bases, with 5 bases remaining between them. This CDR3 is built from 13 residues. Germline values: CDR1 ENHRY, CDR2 SYGVKD. CDR3 in amino acids: CAISESRDTEAFF. DNA for the CDR3: TGTGCCATCAGTGAGTCGAGGGACACTGAAGCTTTCTTT.

The chain carries TRBV7-2 and TRBJ1-2; weak D call: TRBD1 (6 bases). This CDR3 spans 16 amino acids. The germline V and J ends were trimmed by 2 bases and 0 bases, with 13 bases remaining between them. Germline CDR1 reads SGHTA; CDR2 reads FQGNSA. The CDR3 nucleotides read TGTGCCAGCAGCTTAAAGGACAGTACAGCTAACTATGGCTACACCTTC. Translated, it gives CASSLKDSTANYGYTF.

This clone was detected only once. The DNA for the CDR3 is TGTGCCAGCAGTTACTCTGGCTTACTTAACACCGGGGAGCTGTTTTTT. This gives the protein CASSYSGLLNTGELFF. The J gene is TRBJ2-2, the V gene TRBV6-5; no definite D call. This CDR3 has 16 amino acids. Trimming cost V 0 bases and J 2 bases, with 10 bases left between them. CDR1 and CDR2 (germline): MNHEY, SVGAGI.

The CDR3: CASSLLSLGSTEAFF. In DNA, the CDR3 is TGTGCCAGCAGCTTATTGAGCCTCGGTAGCACTGAAGCTTTCTTT. The rearrangement links TRBV7-2 to TRBJ1-1; no clear D gene. V dropped 2 bases and J dropped 4 bases, with 14 bases sitting between them. This CDR3 contains 15 residues. CDR1 is SGHTA and CDR2 is FQGNSA in the germline V gene.

The V call is TRBV2, the J call TRBJ1-5; no clear D gene. The CDR3 sequence is 12 residues long. CDR1 is SNHLY, CDR2 FYNNEI, per germline. V was pared by 6 bases and J by 7 bases, with 10 bases between. The CDR3 region is CASRDVYQPQHF. CDR3 sequence (DNA): TGTGCCAGCAGAGACGTGTACCAGCCCCAGCATTTT.

The CDR3 here is CASSVDGHLSGNTIYF. The CDR3 nucleotides are TGTGCCAGCAGCGTAGATGGACACCTGTCTGGAAACACCATATATTTT. The chain combines TRBV9 with TRBJ1-3; D is possibly TRBD1 (5 bases). Germline loops: CDR1 SGDLS, CDR2 YYNGEE. The CDR3 extends over 16 amino acids. Trimming left V 0 bases short and J 1 base short, with 11 bases between.

The chain couples TRBV27 to TRBJ2-1, with TRBD2 matching over 12 bases. CDR1 is MNHEY, CDR2 SMNVEV, per germline (reference sequence). The J segment lost 4 bases and the V segment lost 7 bases, leaving 5 bases of the junction unmatched. This CDR3 region has 15 residues. The CDR3 loop is CASTRTSGTYNEQFF. The DNA for the CDR3 is TGTGCCAGCACCCGGACTAGCGGGACATACAATGAGCAGTTCTTC.

In this sample, this clone turned up a few times. The V gene is TRBV6-5, the J gene TRBJ2-1; D perhaps matches TRBD2 (5 bases). Trimming stripped 6 bases from V and 3 bases from J, with 15 bases between. The CDR3 runs 15 residues. Germline V gene data show CDR1 as MNHEY and CDR2 as SVGAGI. CDR3 nucleotides: TGTGCCAGCAGCCTCGGGGTAGCGTACTACAATGAGCAGTTCTTC. The encoded protein is CASSLGVAYYNEQFF.

The table lists this clone with a count of one. The CDR3 loop reads CASSYKGRDYEQYF. The CDR3 nucleotides read TGTGCCAGCAGTTACAAGGGCAGGGACTACGAGCAGTACTTC. The chain recombines TRBV6-5 with TRBJ2-7; maybe TRBD1 (5 bases). V was pared by 2 bases and J by 3 bases, with 11 bases between. Germline-derived CDR1 and CDR2 are MNHEY and SVGAGI. CDR3 size: 14 residues.

As DNA, the CDR3 is TGTGCCACCAGTGCAGCGGGGGGTATCACAGATACGCAGTATTTT. This sequence encodes CATSAAGGITDTQYF. This chain links TRBV24-1 with TRBJ2-3; 9 bases align to TRBD2. Germline assignment: CDR1 KGHDR and CDR2 SFDVKD. This CDR3 comprises 15 residues. J was trimmed by 2 bases and V by 5 bases; bases with no gene match: 4.

The rearrangement uses TRBV19 and TRBJ1-5, with D unclear. Germline V gene sequence: CDR1 LNHDA, CDR2 SQIVND (reference sequence). This CDR3 has 15 amino acids. The V end lost 3 bases, the J end lost 2 bases, and 11 bases lay between the germline ends. The DNA of the CDR3 is TGTGCCAGTAGTATCGCCGGGTTTGGCAATCAGCCCCAGCATTTT. As protein: CASSIAGFGNQPQHF.

Only one count was recorded for this clone. J is TRBJ1-1 and V is TRBV18, with D uncertain. This CDR3 region has 16 residues. Germline lookup yields CDR1 KGHSH and CDR2 LQKENI. The germline V and J ends were trimmed by 3 bases and 1 base, with 15 bases remaining between them. The CDR3 is CASSPFSGSQNTEAFF. DNA of the CDR3: TGTGCCAGCTCACCTTTCTCTGGCAGCCAGAACACTGAAGCTTTCTTT.

The chain links TRBV7-8 to TRBJ2-4, with D possibly matching TRBD1 (6 bases). The CDR3 sequence is 12 residues long. Germline values: CDR1 SGHVS, CDR2 FQNEAQ. Trimming shortened V by 5 bases and J by 7 bases, and 9 bases separated the two germline ends. In DNA form, the CDR3 reads TGTGCCAGCAGCGCTACAGGGAACATTCAGTACTTC. Translating it yields CASSATGNIQYF.

This clone was detected only a few times. This chain links TRBV5-4 with TRBJ1-1; 12 bases line up with TRBD1. Germline V lookup: CDR1 SGHNT, CDR2 YYREEE (reference sequence). The CDR3 runs to 15 residues. The trim removed 1 base at V and 10 bases at J, leaving 8 bases unmatched. CDR3 amino acids: CASSLRAGQGARAFF. CDR3 in DNA: TGTGCCAGCAGCTTGAGGGCGGGACAGGGGGCCAGAGCTTTCTTT.

The chain recombines TRBV6-1 with TRBJ1-1; D not resolved. The CDR3 is made up of 12 amino acids. The germline V and J ends were trimmed by 1 base and 9 bases, with 9 bases remaining between them. Germline CDR1 MNHNS, CDR2 SASEGT. The CDR3 sequence: CASSEGTSKAFF. DNA for the CDR3: TGTGCCAGCAGTGAAGGCACCAGTAAAGCTTTCTTT.

This clone has only one observation. The V and J genes are TRBV28 and TRBJ2-7; D is perhaps TRBD2 (6 bases). This CDR3 comprises 14 residues. Trimming removed 7 bases from V and 4 bases from J, with 17 bases in between. Germline lookup yields CDR1 MDHEN and CDR2 SYDVKM. CDR3 region: CASTLRRGLYEQYF. The CDR3 DNA reads TGTGCCAGCACCCTCCGACGGGGGTTGTACGAGCAGTACTTC.

The rearrangement links TRBV2 to TRBJ1-1, with unresolved D. The CDR3 consists of 17 residues. CDR1 and CDR2 from the germline V gene are SNHLY and FYNNEI. The V end was cut by 7 bases, the J end by 1 base, with 22 bases between. The CDR3 reads CASTTPVDSYRNTEAFF. The DNA for the CDR3 is TGTGCCAGCACTACTCCGGTGGACTCCTATCGGAACACTGAAGCTTTCTTT.

The chain carries TRBV18 and TRBJ1-5; 7 bases align to TRBD1. The CDR3 is made up of 14 amino acids. CDR1 is KGHSH and CDR2 is LQKENI in the germline V gene. Losses at the gene ends were 6 bases for V and 0 bases for J; bases not matched to a gene: 2. CDR3 loop: CASSGQDSNQPQHF. In nucleotides, the CDR3 is TGTGCCAGCTCCGGACAGGATAGCAATCAGCCCCAGCATTTT.

The chain uses TRBV7-2 and TRBJ1-2, with D unresolved. V lost 1 base, J lost 4 bases, and 10 bases lay in between. Germline assignment: CDR1 SGHTA and CDR2 FQGNSA. This CDR3 region has 14 residues. CDR3 region: CASSLVTESYGYTF. The CDR3 nucleotides read TGTGCCAGCAGCTTAGTAACAGAGAGCTATGGCTACACCTTC. The complete variable domain, with remaining parts taken from reference TRBV7-2 and TRBJ1-2, reads GAGVSQSPSNKVTEKGKDVELRCDPISGHTALYWYRQSLGQGLEFLIYFQGNSAPDKSGLPSDRFSAERTGGSVSTLTIQRTQQEDSAVYLCASSLVTESYGYTFGSGTRLTVV.

A remark on this clone: Other nucleotide sequences from this sample produce the same CDR3. The rearrangement uses TRBV27 and TRBJ1-1; D unresolved. This CDR3 is built from 12 residues. V lost 4 bases, J lost 5 bases, and 8 bases lay in between. Germline assignment: CDR1 MNHEY and CDR2 SMNVEV (reference sequence). The CDR3 DNA sequence: TGTGCCAGCAGTTCCCTAGGGACTGAAGCTTTCTTT. The encoded protein is CASSSLGTEAFF.

At least ten counts were recorded for this clone. The chain carries TRBV7-9 and TRBJ1-2; D remains unclear. V lost 3 bases and J lost 14, with 16 bases in between. This CDR3 comprises 12 residues. Germline V gives CDR1 SEHNR, CDR2 FQNEAQ (reference sequence). This CDR3 reads CASSLGQGPYTF. The CDR3 DNA is TGTGCCAGCAGCTTGGGCCAAGGCCCATATACCTTC.

The chain links TRBV12-3 or TRBV12-4 to TRBJ1-1; D gene unclear. V was shortened by 5 bases and J by 6 bases, with 10 bases between the two germline ends. The CDR3 is 12 residues long. CDR3 nucleotides: TGTGCCAGCAGTGTTATAGTGGCTGAAGCTTTCTTT. It translates to CASSVIVAEAFF.

CDR3 sequence reads: CASMRTGWDTEAFF. In DNA, the CDR3 is TGTGCCAGCATGAGGACAGGCTGGGACACTGAAGCTTTCTTT. V and J are TRBV2 and TRBJ1-1, with 7 bases matching TRBD1. With 7 bases clipped from V and 3 bases from J, the junction kept 8 bases outside the gene matches. Germline V lookup: CDR1 SNHLY, CDR2 FYNNEI. The CDR3 is 14 residues long.

The chain couples TRBV29-1 to TRBJ2-1, with D hard to call. CDR1 SQVTM and CDR2 ANQGSEA come from the germline V gene. The CDR3 loop spans 13 amino acids. The CDR3 here is CSGLRNQNNEQFF. The CDR3 nucleotides are TGCAGTGGTCTGCGGAACCAAAACAATGAGCAGTTCTTC.